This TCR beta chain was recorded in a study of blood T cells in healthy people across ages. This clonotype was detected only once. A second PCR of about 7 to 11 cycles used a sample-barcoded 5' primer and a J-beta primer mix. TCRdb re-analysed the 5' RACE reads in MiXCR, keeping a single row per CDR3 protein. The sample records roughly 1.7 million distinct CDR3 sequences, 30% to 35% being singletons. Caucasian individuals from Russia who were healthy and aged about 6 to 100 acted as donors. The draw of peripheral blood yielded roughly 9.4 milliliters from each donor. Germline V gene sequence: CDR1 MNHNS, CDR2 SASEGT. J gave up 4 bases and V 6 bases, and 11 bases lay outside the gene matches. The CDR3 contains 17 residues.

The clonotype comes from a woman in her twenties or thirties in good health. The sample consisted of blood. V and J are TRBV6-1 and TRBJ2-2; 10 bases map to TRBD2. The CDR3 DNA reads TGTGCCAGCAGGAGGGTTGGGCTAGCGGGAGTCACCGGGGAGCTGTTTTTT. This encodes CASRRVGLAGVTGELFF.